This T cell receptor beta chain was identified during a study of CD8+ T cells in alopecia areata. The CD4+ cells of about five biomarker-study patients went through sorting. This sorting yielded CD25+CD127- cells. In alopecia areata patients, both lesional scalp punch biopsies and peripheral blood were collected. This clone appeared a few times. Its antigen is currently unknown. Study-level results: TCRs were shared less clearly across patients than in mice, possibly for HLA-related reasons. Affected lesional scalp, above all in alopecia totalis/universalis, was more clonal than normal scalp. There were also resident alphabeta T cells of normal skin sequenced in scalp samples.

Extraction of RNA preceded its reverse transcription into cDNA, which served as the sequencing template. TCRdb keeps only in-frame clones here, not all; method: immunoSEQ multiplex PCR. The data show thousands of clones, with 71% seen just once and about 2.9% held by the top ten. J lost 1 base, V lost 1 base, and 0 bases had no gene match. The CDR3 sequence is 15 residues long. Germline V gene sequence: CDR1 SGHTA, CDR2 FQGNSA. The chain employs TRBV7-2 and TRBJ2-3, with TRBD2 identical over 9 bases. Sequencing used CD4+ Tregs sorted from blood. The clonotype was recovered from a human donor with alopecia areata. The CDR3 DNA reads TGTGCCAGCAGCTTAGGACTAGCGGGCACAGATACGCAGTATTTT. Amino acids: CASSLGLAGTDTQYF. Complete variable domain (other parts from reference TRBV7-2 and TRBJ2-3): GAGVSQSPSNKVTEKGKDVELRCDPISGHTALYWYRQSLGQGLEFLIYFQGNSAPDKSGLPSDRFSAERTGGSVSTLTIQRTQQEDSAVYLCASSLGLAGTDTQYFGPGTRLTVL.